Shown below are 10 T cell receptor beta chains from a single sample sequenced in a study of cytotoxic CD8 clonotypes in ibrutinib-treated CLL. TCRdb's copy holds only in-frame clones and misses some; the assay was immunoSEQ multiplex PCR. The profile shows over 30,000 clones, approximately 67% of them singletons. Sequencing used PBMCs, obtained at disease progression, from a patient treated with ibrutinib. The receptor set was obtained from a human donor with chronic lymphocytic leukemia.

This chain links TRBV11-2 with TRBJ2-7; 9 bases are a match to TRBD1. V shed 4 bases and J 5 bases; nucleotides not matched to a gene: 3. The CDR3 is made up of 13 amino acids. Germline CDR1 is SGHAT and CDR2 is FQNNGV. CDR3 bases: TGTGCCAGCAGCTATACAGGGGGCCACGAGCAGTACTTC. Translation gives CASSYTGGHEQYF.

The V gene is TRBV5-6, the J gene TRBJ1-5; 7 bases are a match to TRBD1. With 7 bases clipped from V and 7 bases from J, the junction kept 8 bases outside the gene matches. The CDR3 length is 13 residues. Germline CDR1 and CDR2: SGHDT and YYEEEE. This CDR3 is CASGQQGLQPQHF. The CDR3 nucleotides are TGTGCCAGCGGCCAACAGGGGCTCCAGCCCCAGCATTTT.

This sequence joins TRBV4-2 and TRBJ2-1, with a possible D match to TRBD2 (5 bases). Germline CDR1 is LGHNA and CDR2 is YNFKEQ. With 4 bases removed from V and 7 bases from J, the gap between germline ends came to 11 bases. This CDR3 comprises 13 residues. The CDR3 DNA follows: TGTGCCAGCAGCCGGGAGTCAGTGAATGAGCAGTTCTTC. It specifies CASSRESVNEQFF.

The gene calls are TRBV5-1 and TRBJ2-1; D ambiguous. The V gene lost 1 base and the J gene lost 8 bases, with 7 bases spanning the gap. CDR1 is SGHRS, CDR2 YFSETQ, per germline. This CDR3 contains 12 residues. The CDR3 DNA sequence: TGCGCCAGCAGCTTGCGACCTTATGAGCAGTTCTTC. This gives the protein CASSLRPYEQFF.

The chain recombines TRBV7-2 with TRBJ1-1, with TRBD1 matching over 9 bases. V trimming: 2 bases; J trimming: 0 bases; junction bases outside the gene matches: 10. Germline lookup yields CDR1 SGHTA and CDR2 FQGNSA. The CDR3 is 18 amino acids. The CDR3 DNA is TGTGCCAGCAGCTTATCATGGACAGGGGAGTTTGTGAACACTGAAGCTTTCTTT. Translated: CASSLSWTGEFVNTEAFF.

This clone was seen a few times. The CDR3 DNA sequence: TGTGCCAGCACCCGGGAGAGCGGGACTCACAACCACAATGAGCAGTTCTTC. Amino acids: CASTRESGTHNHNEQFF. V usage is TRBV5-8 and J usage is TRBJ2-1; 7 bases are a match to TRBD2. Germline V gene data show CDR1 as SGHTS and CDR2 as YDEGEE. The ends lost 6 bases at V and 5 bases at J; junction bases unmatched: 17. CDR3 length: 17 residues.

V gene TRBV30 combines with J gene TRBJ1-1, with TRBD1 matching 9 bases. Trimming removed 8 bases from V and 4 bases from J; junction bases left unmatched: 17. This CDR3 region has 16 residues. Germline assignment: CDR1 GTSNPN and CDR2 SVGIG (reference sequence). In DNA, the CDR3 is TGTGCCCGACAATCTGATATAGGACAGGGGCCCACTGAAGCTTTCTTT. It translates to CARQSDIGQGPTEAFF.

The V and J genes are TRBV6-1 and TRBJ1-2; D is possibly TRBD1 (6 bases). Trimming left V 5 bases short and J 0 bases short, with 10 bases between. This CDR3 is built from 14 residues. The germline CDR1 and CDR2 sequences are MNHNS and SASEGT. The CDR3 coding sequence is TGTGCCAGCAGTCGGACAGCATCTAACTATGGCTACACCTTC. Amino acid sequence: CASSRTASNYGYTF.

In this sample, this clone turned up a few times. The rearrangement joins TRBV11-1 to TRBJ2-2, with 9 positions matching TRBD1. The CDR3 is made up of 16 amino acids. Germline V lookup: CDR1 SGHAT, CDR2 FQDESV (reference sequence). J was trimmed by 3 bases and V by 1 base; bases with no gene match: 3. The CDR3 DNA is TGTGCCAGCAGCTTAGGGGACAGGGTTTACACCGGGGAGCTGTTTTTT. The encoded protein is CASSLGDRVYTGELFF.

This clone has a handful of counts. This rearrangement joins TRBV28 to TRBJ2-7, with 7 nucleotides matching TRBD1. Trimming removed 3 bases from V and 5 bases from J; junction bases left unmatched: 10. CDR3 size: 15 residues. Per germline, CDR1 MDHEN and CDR2 SYDVKM. The CDR3 DNA is TGTGCCAGCAGTTTCAGGCAGGGGGAGCCCGACGAGCAGTACTTC. Amino acid sequence: CASSFRQGEPDEQYF.